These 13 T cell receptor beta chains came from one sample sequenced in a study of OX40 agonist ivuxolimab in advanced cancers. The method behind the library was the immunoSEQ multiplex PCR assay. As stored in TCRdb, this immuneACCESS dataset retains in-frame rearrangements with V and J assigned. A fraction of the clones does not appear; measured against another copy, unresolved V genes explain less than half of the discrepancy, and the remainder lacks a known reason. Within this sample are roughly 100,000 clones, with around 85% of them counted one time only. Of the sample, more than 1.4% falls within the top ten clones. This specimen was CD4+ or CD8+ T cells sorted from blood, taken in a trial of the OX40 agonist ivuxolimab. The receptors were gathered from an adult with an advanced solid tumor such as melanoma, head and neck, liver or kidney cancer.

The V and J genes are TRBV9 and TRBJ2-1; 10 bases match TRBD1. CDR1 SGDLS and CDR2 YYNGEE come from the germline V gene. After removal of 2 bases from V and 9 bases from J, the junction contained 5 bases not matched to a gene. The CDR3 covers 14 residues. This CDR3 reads CASSVGTGVGEQFF. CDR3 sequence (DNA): TGTGCCAGCAGCGTCGGGACAGGGGTGGGTGAGCAGTTCTTC.

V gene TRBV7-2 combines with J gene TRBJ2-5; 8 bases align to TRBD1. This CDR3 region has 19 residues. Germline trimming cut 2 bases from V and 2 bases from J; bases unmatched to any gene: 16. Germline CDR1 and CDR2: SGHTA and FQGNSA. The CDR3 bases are TGTGCCAGCAGCTTATTCGGGCAGGGGGCGATCCCTGCTCAAGAGACCCAGTACTTC. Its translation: CASSLFGQGAIPAQETQYF. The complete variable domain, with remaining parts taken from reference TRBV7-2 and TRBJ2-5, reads GAGVSQSPSNKVTEKGKDVELRCDPISGHTALYWYRQSLGQGLEFLIYFQGNSAPDKSGLPSDRFSAERTGGSVSTLTIQRTQQEDSAVYLCASSLFGQGAIPAQETQYFGPGTRLLVL.

This CDR3 reads CASRYRDRAYEQYF. CDR3 DNA sequence: TGTGCCAGCAGGTACCGGGACAGGGCCTACGAGCAGTACTTC. The chain couples TRBV6-5 to TRBJ2-7; 9 nucleotides line up with TRBD1. This CDR3 spans 14 amino acids. Germline V lookup: CDR1 MNHEY, CDR2 SVGAGI. The V and J ends lost 6 bases and 2 bases, in that order; junction bases with no gene match: 5.

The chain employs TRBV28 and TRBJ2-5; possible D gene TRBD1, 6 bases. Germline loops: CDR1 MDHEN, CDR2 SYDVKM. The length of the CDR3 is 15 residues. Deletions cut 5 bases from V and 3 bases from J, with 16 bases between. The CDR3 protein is CASSLTANREETQYF. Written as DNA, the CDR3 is TGTGCCAGCAGTCTCACAGCGAACAGGGAAGAGACCCAGTACTTC.

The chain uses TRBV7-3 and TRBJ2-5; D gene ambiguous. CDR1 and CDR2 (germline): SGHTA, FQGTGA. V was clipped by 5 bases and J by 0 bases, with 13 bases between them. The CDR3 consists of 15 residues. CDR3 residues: CASSLPTAYQETQYF. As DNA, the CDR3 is TGTGCCAGCAGCCTACCAACGGCGTACCAAGAGACCCAGTACTTC.

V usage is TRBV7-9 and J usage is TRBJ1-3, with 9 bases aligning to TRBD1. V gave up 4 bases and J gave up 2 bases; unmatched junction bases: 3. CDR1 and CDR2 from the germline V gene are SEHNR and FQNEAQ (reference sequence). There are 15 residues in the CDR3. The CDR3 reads CASSSGTGPGNTIYF. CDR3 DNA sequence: TGTGCCAGCAGCTCCGGGACAGGGCCTGGAAACACCATATATTTT.

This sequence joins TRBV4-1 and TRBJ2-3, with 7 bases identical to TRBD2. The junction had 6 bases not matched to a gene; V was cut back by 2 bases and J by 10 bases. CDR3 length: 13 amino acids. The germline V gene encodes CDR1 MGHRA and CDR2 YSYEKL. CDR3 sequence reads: CASSQPGLVAQYF. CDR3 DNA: TGCGCCAGCAGCCAACCCGGACTAGTGGCGCAGTATTTT.

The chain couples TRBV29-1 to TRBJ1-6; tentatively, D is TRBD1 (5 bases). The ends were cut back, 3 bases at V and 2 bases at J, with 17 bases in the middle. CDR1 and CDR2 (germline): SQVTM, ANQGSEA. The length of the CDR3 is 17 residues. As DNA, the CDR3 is TGCAGCGTTGAGGGGCCGAGGACTCATCCCTATAATTCACCCCTCCACTTT. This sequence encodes CSVEGPRTHPYNSPLHF.

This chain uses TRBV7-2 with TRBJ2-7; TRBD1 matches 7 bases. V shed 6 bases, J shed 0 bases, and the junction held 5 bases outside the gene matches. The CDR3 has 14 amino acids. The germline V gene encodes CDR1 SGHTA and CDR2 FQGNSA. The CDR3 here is CASRVWDSSYEQYF. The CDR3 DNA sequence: TGTGCCAGCAGGGTTTGGGACAGCTCCTACGAGCAGTACTTC. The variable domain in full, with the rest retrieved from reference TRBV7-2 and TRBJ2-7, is GAGVSQSPSNKVTEKGKDVELRCDPISGHTALYWYRQSLGQGLEFLIYFQGNSAPDKSGLPSDRFSAERTGGSVSTLTIQRTQQEDSAVYLCASRVWDSSYEQYFGPGTRLTVT.

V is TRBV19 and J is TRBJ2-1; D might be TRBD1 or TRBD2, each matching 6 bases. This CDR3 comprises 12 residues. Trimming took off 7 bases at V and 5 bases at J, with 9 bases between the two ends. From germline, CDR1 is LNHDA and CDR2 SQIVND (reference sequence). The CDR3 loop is CASTRGDNEQFF. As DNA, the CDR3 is TGTGCCAGTACTAGGGGGGACAATGAGCAGTTCTTC. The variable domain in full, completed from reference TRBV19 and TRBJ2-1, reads DGGITQSPKYLFRKEGQNVTLSCEQNLNHDAMYWYRQDPGQGLRLIYYSQIVNDFQKGDIAEGYSVSREKKESFPLTVTSAQKNPTAFYLCASTRGDNEQFFGPGTRLTVL.

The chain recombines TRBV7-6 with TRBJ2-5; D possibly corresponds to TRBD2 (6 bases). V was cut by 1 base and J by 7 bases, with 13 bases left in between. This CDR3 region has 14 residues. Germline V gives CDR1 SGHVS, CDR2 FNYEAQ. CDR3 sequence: CASSLVGGSGTQYF. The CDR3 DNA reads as TGTGCCAGCAGCTTAGTAGGAGGGAGTGGGACCCAGTACTTC. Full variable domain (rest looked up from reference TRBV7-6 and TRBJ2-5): GAGVSQSPRYKVTKRGQDVALRCDPISGHVSLYWYRQALGQGPEFLTYFNYEAQQDKSGLPNDRFSAERPEGSISTLTIQRTEQRDSAMYRCASSLVGGSGTQYFGPGTRLLVL.

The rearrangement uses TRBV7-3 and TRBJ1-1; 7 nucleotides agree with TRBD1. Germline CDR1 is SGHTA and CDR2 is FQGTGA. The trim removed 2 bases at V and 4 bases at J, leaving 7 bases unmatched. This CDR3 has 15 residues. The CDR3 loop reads CASSLWGQPSTEAFF. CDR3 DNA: TGTGCCAGCAGCTTATGGGGACAGCCCAGCACTGAAGCTTTCTTT.

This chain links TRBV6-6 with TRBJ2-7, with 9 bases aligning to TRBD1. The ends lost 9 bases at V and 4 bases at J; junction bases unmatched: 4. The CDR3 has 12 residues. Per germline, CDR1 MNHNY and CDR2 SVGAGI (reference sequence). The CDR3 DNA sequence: TGTGCCAGTGGGACAGGGATTTACGAGCAGTACTTC. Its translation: CASGTGIYEQYF.